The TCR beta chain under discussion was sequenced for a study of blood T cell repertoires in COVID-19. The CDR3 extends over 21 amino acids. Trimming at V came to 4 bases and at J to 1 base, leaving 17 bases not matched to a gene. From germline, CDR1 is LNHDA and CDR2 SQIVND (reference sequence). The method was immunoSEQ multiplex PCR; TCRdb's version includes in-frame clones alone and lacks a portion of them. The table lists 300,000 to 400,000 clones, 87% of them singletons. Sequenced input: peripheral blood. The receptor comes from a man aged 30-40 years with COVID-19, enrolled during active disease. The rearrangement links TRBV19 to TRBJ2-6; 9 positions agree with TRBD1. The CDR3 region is CASSNPFIHRGLGSGANVLTF. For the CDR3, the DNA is TGTGCCAGTAGTAACCCTTTTATCCACAGGGGGCTAGGGTCTGGGGCCAACGTCCTGACTTTC. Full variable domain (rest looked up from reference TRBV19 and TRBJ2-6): DGGITQSPKYLFRKEGQNVTLSCEQNLNHDAMYWYRQDPGQGLRLIYYSQIVNDFQKGDIAEGYSVSREKKESFPLTVTSAQKNPTAFYLCASSNPFIHRGLGSGANVLTFGAGSRLTVL.